The clone carrying this TCR beta chain was detected ten times or more. V lost 6 bases to trimming and J lost 9 bases, with 12 bases between them. CDR3 size: 13 residues. Germline CDR1 and CDR2: SNHLY and FYNNEI. The time point is: newly diagnosed GD, antithyroid drugs for less than 3 months. After RNA was extracted from PBMCs, the TCR library was made from it. Arm-PCR of CDR3 regions and iRepertoire HTBI primers were used to build TCR beta libraries. TCRdb called the multiplex PCR reads again in MiXCR, with one record for every CDR3 protein. The table lists 680,000 or so distinct CDR3 sequences, about 16% of them singletons. The data were obtained in a study of regulatory T cells in long-lasting Graves disease. The same data also contributed to another study, on T cells in Graves' hyperthyroidism and ophthalmopathy.

This sample comprised peripheral blood mononuclear cells (PBMCs), obtained at new diagnosis, from a patient treated with antithyroid drugs. This TCR derives from a woman in her 30s with Graves disease. J is TRBJ1-6 and V is TRBV2; possible D gene TRBD1, 5 bases. The DNA for the CDR3 is TGTGCCAGCAGCCAGGACACCTTTTCACCCCTCCACTTT. Its translation: CASSQDTFSPLHF.